This T cell receptor (beta chain) was profiled in a study of blood T cell repertoires in COVID-19. Study as a whole: COVID-19 samples from acute and convalescent phases originated in the United States, Italy and Spain. The analysed material was cDNA or gDNA that came from T cells, B-cell-depleted T cells, or PBMCs.

Under the authors' procedure: Amplified reference gene primers provided the basis for estimating nucleated cell counts. Repertoires were generated with immunoSEQ multiplex PCR, while TCRdb's copy carries only in-frame clones and drops some. V, J and clone size are taken as reported in that table, and D and trimming were inferred from the DNA itself. The table records around 95,000 clones, approximately 81% of them present only once. The sequenced sample was peripheral blood. The source of this sequence is a woman of 80 years or more with acute or convalescent COVID-19.

The CDR3 coding sequence is TGTGCCAGCAGTTACGTCTCAGACTCCTACGAGCAGTACGTC. Protein: CASSYVSDSYEQYV. The chain carries TRBV6-2 or TRBV6-3 and TRBJ2-7; D is unresolved. This CDR3 contains 14 residues. Germline values: CDR1 MNHEY, CDR2 SVGEGT. The V end was cut by 2 bases, the J end by 0 bases, with 8 bases between.